This TCR beta chain was obtained from a study of T cell responses to AZD1222 COVID-19 vaccine. Across the study: Pooled in the analysis were second doses at about 4 or about 12 weeks. Study results and limitations: Reportedly, close to half of spike-specific TCRs are directed against unmutated variant regions.

Libraries were prepared by immunoSEQ multiplex PCR; TCRdb keeps only in-frame clonotypes and omits some of them. The profile covers tens of thousands of clones, with about 87% appearing a single time and around 5.8% taken by the ten largest. CDR3 length: 16 amino acids. In germline, CDR1 is SGHTA, CDR2 FQGTGA. V gave up 1 base and J gave up 10 bases; unmatched junction bases: 8. On this clone itself: What it binds is not known.

The specimen was peripheral blood, collected on day 0 of AZD1222 vaccination. This clonotype was sampled from an adult in good health. The chain employs TRBV7-3 and TRBJ2-1, with TRBD2 matching over 12 bases. CDR3 bases: TGTGCCAGCAGCTTAAGCCCGACTAGCGGGGGCCCAGAGCAGTTCTTC. It is translated as CASSLSPTSGGPEQFF.